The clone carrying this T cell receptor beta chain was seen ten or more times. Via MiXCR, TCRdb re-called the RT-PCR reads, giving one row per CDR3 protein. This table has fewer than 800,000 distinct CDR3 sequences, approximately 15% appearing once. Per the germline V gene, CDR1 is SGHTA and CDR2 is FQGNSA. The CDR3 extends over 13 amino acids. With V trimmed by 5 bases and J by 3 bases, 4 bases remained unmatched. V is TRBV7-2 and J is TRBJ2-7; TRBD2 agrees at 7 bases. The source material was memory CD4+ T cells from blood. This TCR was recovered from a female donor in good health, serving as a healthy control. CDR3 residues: CASSLRDYYEQYF. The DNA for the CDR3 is TGTGCCAGCAGCCTACGGGACTACTACGAGCAGTACTTC. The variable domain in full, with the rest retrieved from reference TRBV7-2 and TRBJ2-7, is GAGVSQSPSNKVTEKGKDVELRCDPISGHTALYWYRQSLGQGLEFLIYFQGNSAPDKSGLPSDRFSAERTGGSVSTLTIQRTQQEDSAVYLCASSLRDYYEQYFGPGTRLTVT.